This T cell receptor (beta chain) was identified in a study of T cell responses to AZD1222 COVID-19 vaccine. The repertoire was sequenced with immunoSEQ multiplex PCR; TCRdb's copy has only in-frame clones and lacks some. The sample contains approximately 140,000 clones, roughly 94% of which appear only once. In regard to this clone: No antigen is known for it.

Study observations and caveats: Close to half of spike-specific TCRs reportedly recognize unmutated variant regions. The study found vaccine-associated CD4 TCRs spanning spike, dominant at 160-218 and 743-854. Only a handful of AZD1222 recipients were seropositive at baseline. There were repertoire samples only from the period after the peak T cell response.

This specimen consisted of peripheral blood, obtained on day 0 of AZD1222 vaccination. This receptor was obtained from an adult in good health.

CDR3 amino acids: CASSYGNTQYF. The CDR3 DNA reads as TGTGCCAGCAGTTACGGAAACACGCAGTATTTT. The chain links TRBV6-6 to TRBJ2-3; no firm D call. CDR3 size: 11 residues. Germline V lookup: CDR1 MNHNY, CDR2 SVGAGI (reference sequence). Trimming removed 2 bases at V and 9 bases at J, with 6 bases between.